This TCR beta chain is from a study of shared clonotypes between healthy human individuals. Assay used: immunoSEQ multiplex PCR; TCRdb lists only in-frame clones, some missing. The sample shows about 2 million clones, about 95% of them seen only once. Naive CD8 cells lacked CD45RO and underwent positive selection for CCR7, leaving out terminally differentiated effector memory CD45RA+ cells. Per germline, CDR1 SEHNR and CDR2 FQNEAQ (reference sequence). V was pared by 6 bases and J by 5 bases, with 16 bases between. There are 14 residues in the CDR3. This clonotype was sampled from a man younger than 35 in good health. The sample comprised naive CD8+ T cells sorted from blood. V gene TRBV7-9 combines with J gene TRBJ1-1; weak D call: TRBD1 (5 bases). CDR3 residues: CASSLSVAGTEAFF. CDR3 sequence (DNA): TGTGCCAGCAGTCTCTCTGTGGCAGGGACTGAAGCTTTCTTT.